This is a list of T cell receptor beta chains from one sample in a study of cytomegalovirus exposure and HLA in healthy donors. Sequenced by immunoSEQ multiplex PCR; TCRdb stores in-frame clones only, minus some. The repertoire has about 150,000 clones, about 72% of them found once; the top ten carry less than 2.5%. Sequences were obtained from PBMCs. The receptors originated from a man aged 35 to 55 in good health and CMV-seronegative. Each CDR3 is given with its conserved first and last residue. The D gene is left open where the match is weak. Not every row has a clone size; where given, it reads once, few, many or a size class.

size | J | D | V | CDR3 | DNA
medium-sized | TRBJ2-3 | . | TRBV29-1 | CSVASASTDTQYF | TGCAGCGTTGCGAGCGCCAGCACAGATACGCAGTATTTT
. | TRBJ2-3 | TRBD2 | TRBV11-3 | CASSLGLAGSTDTQYF | TGTGCCAGCAGCTTAGGGCTAGCGGGAAGCACAGATACGCAGTATTTT
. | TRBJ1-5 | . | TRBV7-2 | CASSLALIQPQHF | TGTGCCAGCAGCTTAGCGCTAATTCAGCCCCAGCATTTT
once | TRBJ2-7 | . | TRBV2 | CAGEGVGSYEQYF | TGTGCCGGGGAGGGGGTAGGTTCCTACGAGCAGTACTTC
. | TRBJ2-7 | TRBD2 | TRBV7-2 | CASGVASGRESSYEQYF | TGTGCCAGCGGGGTTGCAAGCGGGAGGGAAAGCTCCTACGAGCAGTACTTC
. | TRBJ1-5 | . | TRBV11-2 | CASSPGGVAQPQHF | TGTGCCAGCAGCCCGGGGGGGGTCGCTCAGCCCCAGCATTTT
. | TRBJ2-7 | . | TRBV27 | CASSLQPQGYEQYF | TGTGCCAGCAGTCTTCAGCCCCAGGGCTACGAGCAGTACTTC
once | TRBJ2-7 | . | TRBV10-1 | CASSEGLKQYF | TGCGCCAGCAGTGAGGGACTTAAGCAGTACTTC
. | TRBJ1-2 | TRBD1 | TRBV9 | CASSMDRGTGGYTF | TGTGCCAGCAGCATGGACAGGGGAACAGGAGGCTACACCTTC
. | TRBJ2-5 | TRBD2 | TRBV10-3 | CAISDGWGGEETQYF | TGTGCCATCAGTGATGGATGGGGGGGGGAAGAGACCCAGTACTTC
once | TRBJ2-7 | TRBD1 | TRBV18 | CASSRRQGYYEQYF | TGTGCCAGCTCACGTCGACAGGGGTACTACGAGCAGTACTTC
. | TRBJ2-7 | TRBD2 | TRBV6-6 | CASSYSTSGSEQYF | TGTGCCAGCAGTTACTCGACTAGCGGGAGCGAGCAGTACTTC
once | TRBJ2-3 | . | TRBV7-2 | CASSSTPDTQYF | TGTGCCAGCAGCTCGACACCTGATACGCAGTATTTT
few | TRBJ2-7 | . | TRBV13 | CASSRTGSPYEQYF | TGTGCCAGCAGTCGGACGGGGTCACCCTACGAGCAGTACTTC
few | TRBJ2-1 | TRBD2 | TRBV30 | CAWSVRTSGVYNEQFF | TGTGCCTGGAGTGTTCGGACTAGCGGGGTTTACAATGAGCAGTTCTTC
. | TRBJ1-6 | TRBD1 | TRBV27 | CASSVIGQGYNSPLHF | TGTGCCAGCAGTGTAATAGGACAGGGTTATAATTCACCCCTCCACTTT
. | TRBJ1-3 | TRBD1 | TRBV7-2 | CASSLAGLTGVTGNTIYF | TGTGCCAGCAGCTTAGCGGGGTTGACAGGGGTGACTGGAAACACCATATATTTT
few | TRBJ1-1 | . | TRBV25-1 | CASSEDPRTKNTEAFF | TGTGCCAGCAGTGAGGACCCACGGACAAAGAACACTGAAGCTTTCTTT
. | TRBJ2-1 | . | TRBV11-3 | CASSFGTLLSSYNEQFF | TGTGCCAGCAGCTTTGGGACACTCTTGAGCTCCTACAATGAGCAGTTCTTC
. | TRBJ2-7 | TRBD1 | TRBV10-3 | CAIRDRGGYEQYF | TGTGCCATCAGGGACAGGGGAGGGTACGAGCAGTACTTC
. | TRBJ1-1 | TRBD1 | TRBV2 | CASSEDRGSTEAFF | TGTGCCAGCAGTGAGGACAGGGGATCCACTGAAGCTTTCTTT
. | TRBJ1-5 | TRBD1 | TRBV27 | CASRQTGFNQPQHF | TGTGCCAGCAGGCAGACAGGGTTCAATCAGCCCCAGCATTTT
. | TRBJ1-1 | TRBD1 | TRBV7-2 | CASSLPSRQGAKGEAFF | TGTGCCAGCAGCTTACCTTCTAGACAGGGGGCGAAAGGTGAAGCTTTCTTT
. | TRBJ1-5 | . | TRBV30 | CALTVGSGQPQHF | TGTGCCTTAACCGTAGGCTCAGGACAGCCCCAGCATTTT
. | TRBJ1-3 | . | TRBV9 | CASSVRGARGNTIYF | TGTGCCAGCAGCGTACGGGGGGCGAGGGGAAACACCATATATTTT
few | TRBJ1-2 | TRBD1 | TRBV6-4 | CASSDSSGGGYGYTF | TGTGCCAGCAGTGACTCGTCAGGGGGCGGCTATGGCTACACCTTC
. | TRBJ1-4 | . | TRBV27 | CASSLSAYNEKLFF | TGTGCCAGCAGTTTAAGTGCCTATAATGAAAAACTGTTTTTT